A selection of T cell receptor beta chains follows, all from one sample in a study of metastatic and nonmetastatic thyroid tumors. With MiXCR, TCRdb reprocessed the PCR reads. Of about 50,000 clones in the sample, around 20% were seen once. The specimen was blood. These receptors originate from a female donor with papillary thyroid cancer or a benign thyroid nodule (not recorded which). Some clones in this sample may be carry-over from other donors' samples. CDR3s include the opening cysteine and the closing phenylalanine or tryptophan. D genes are given only for firm matches. Some rows have no size entry. The others give once, few or many, or a class for an expanded clone.

11	-	TRBD2	TRBV5-1	TRBJ2-1	CASSGGNEQFF	TGCGCCAGCTCCGGGGGGAATGAGCAGTTCTTC
12	many	-	TRBV28	TRBJ1-2	CASSKLNYGYTF	TGTGCCAGCAGTAAGTTAAACTATGGCTACACCTTC
16	many	TRBD1	TRBV27	TRBJ1-5	CASRQGATGSNQPQHF	TGTGCCAGCAGACAGGGGGCGACCGGGAGCAATCAGCCCCAGCATTTT
14	many	-	TRBV2	TRBJ1-5	CASSGRGLIQPQHF	TGTGCCAGCAGTGGCCGGGGATTAATCCAGCCCCAGCATTTT
15	many	-	TRBV28	TRBJ1-2	CASSLPRGGNYGYTF	TGTGCCAGCAGCCTCCCTAGGGGGGGCAACTATGGCTACACCTTC
15	many	-	TRBV5-6	TRBJ2-1	CASSLVNFRRNEQFF	TGTGCCAGCAGCTTGGTGAACTTCCGCCGCAATGAGCAGTTCTTC
15	many	TRBD1	TRBV2	TRBJ2-5	CASNRGQGASKTQYF	TGTGCCAGCAACCGCGGACAGGGGGCATCAAAGACCCAGTACTTC
13	-	-	TRBV18	TRBJ1-1	CASSPVRNTEAFF	TGTGCCAGCTCACCAGTGCGGAACACTGAAGCTTTCTTT
14	many	-	TRBV2	TRBJ1-1	CASRGGTQNTEAFF	TGTGCCAGCAGAGGAGGGACACAAAACACTGAAGCTTTCTTT
14	many	-	TRBV6-1	TRBJ1-5	CASSRAGVGQPQHF	TGTGCCAGCAGCAGGGCAGGGGTTGGTCAGCCCCAGCATTTT
13	many	TRBD1	TRBV6-1	TRBJ1-1	CASRDRGNTEAFF	TGTGCCAGCAGAGACAGGGGGAACACTGAAGCTTTCTTT
13	many	TRBD2	TRBV20-1	TRBJ2-7	CSVPGRAVYEQYF	TGCAGTGTCCCCGGGAGGGCCGTCTACGAGCAGTACTTC
16	many	-	TRBV5-5	TRBJ1-5	CASSPGQADSNQPQHF	TGTGCCAGCAGCCCGGGACAAGCTGATAGCAATCAGCCCCAGCATTTT
18	many	-	TRBV12-3/TRBV12-4	TRBJ2-1	CASRPNLGSGAEGNEQFF	TGTGCCAGCAGACCAAATTTAGGATCAGGGGCCGAGGGAAATGAGCAGTTCTTC
13	few	-	TRBV15	TRBJ2-7	CATSIYRTGEQYF	TGTGCCACCAGCATATATAGGACGGGTGAGCAGTACTTC
13	many	-	TRBV2	TRBJ1-2	CASRTSTSYGYTF	TGTGCCAGCAGGACGAGTACAAGCTATGGCTACACCTTC
16	many	TRBD1	TRBV6-6	TRBJ1-1	CASSYSGRQGGTEAFF	TGTGCCAGCAGTTACTCGGGGCGACAGGGTGGCACTGAAGCTTTCTTT
17	medium-sized	-	TRBV24-1	TRBJ1-5	CATSDSKIGGSNQPQHF	TGTGCCACCAGTGATTCCAAGATTGGGGGAAGCAATCAGCCCCAGCATTTT